Shown below are 3 T cell receptor beta chains from a single sample sequenced in a study of read filtering for tumor transcriptome and immune sequencing. Molecular barcoded adaptors covering alpha/delta and beta/gamma chains were used on approximately 400 ng RNA. TCRdb ran MiXCR on the reads and lists one entry per CDR3 protein. The data contain more than 100,000 distinct CDR3 sequences, approximately 13% of them seen just once; the ten biggest clones take up more than 6.5%. Specimen: a population of CD138-negative cells sorted from bone marrow. The receptor set was obtained from a donor at least 40 years old with multiple myeloma.

Comments on this clonotype: This may be a read error: a much more frequent sequence differs by one nucleotide. The chain employs TRBV2 and TRBJ2-3; 7 bases align to TRBD1. Germline loops: CDR1 SNHLY, CDR2 FYNNEI. CDR3 length: 15 residues. After removal of 6 bases from V and 9 bases from J, the junction contained 15 bases not matched to a gene. The CDR3 here is CASSSPSTRGQTQYF. CDR3 in DNA: TGTGCCAGCAGCTCGCCGAGTACCCGGGGACAGACGCAGTATTTT.

This clonotype showed up just a few times. The V call is TRBV6-6, the J call TRBJ2-7; tentatively, D is TRBD1 (6 bases). Between the trimmed V and J ends, which lost 8 bases and 3 bases, there was a span of 20 bases. Germline values: CDR1 MNHNY, CDR2 SVGAGI (reference sequence). The CDR3 is 15 residues long. The CDR3 DNA sequence: TGTGCCAGCGCCTTGGGGCAGGGGCTAATCTACGAGCAGTACTTC. It codes for CASALGQGLIYEQYF.

As concerns this clonotype: Germline is not matched at one junction end, which may reflect a read error. The chain joins TRBV7-8 to TRBJ1-5; possibly TRBD1 for D (5 bases). The CDR3 is 14 residues long. Germline CDR1 is SGHVS and CDR2 is FQNEAQ. CDR3: CASSFQGSNQSQHF. The CDR3 DNA follows: TGTGCCAGCAGCTTTCAGGGAAGCAATCAGTCCCAGCATTTT.